This TCR beta chain was documented in a study of PD-L1 blockade in urothelial cancer. At the level of the study: Median blood clonality was roughly 0.087, with around 83,000 unique TCRs.

Study-wide points: At the 3-week point, tumor-associated blood clones expanded more in durable-benefit patients.

Time point noted: pretreatment peripheral blood. Each patient presented with locally advanced or metastatic urothelial carcinoma. The CDR3 is made up of 14 amino acids. Trimming removed 2 bases at V and 1 base at J, with 9 bases between. Germline CDR1 is SGHKS and CDR2 is YYEKEE (reference sequence). Sequencing was performed with immunoSEQ multiplex PCR; in TCRdb, only in-frame clones are kept and a portion is missing. The sample shows about 79,000 clones, around 81% of them seen only once. Of note for this clone: Its antigen is not identified.

This TCR came from a man aged 40-55 years with urothelial cancer. The source material was PBMCs, sampled around atezolizumab (anti-PD-L1) treatment. This chain connects TRBV5-5 to TRBJ2-5; D gene uncertain. For the CDR3, the DNA is TGTGCCAGCAGCTTCCCGGGTAGCCAAGAGACCCAGTACTTC. Translated: CASSFPGSQETQYF.